The 26 T cell receptor beta chains below all came from one sample that was sequenced in a study of OX40 agonist ivuxolimab in advanced cancers. Assay: immunoSEQ multiplex PCR; the TCRdb copy retains only in-frame clones and omits some. The repertoire includes around 86,000 clones, roughly 90% of them detected once, and 0.38% sits in the top ten. Sequencing was performed on CD4+ or CD8+ T cells sorted from blood, taken in a trial of the OX40 agonist ivuxolimab. The receptor source for this set is an adult with an advanced solid tumor such as melanoma, head and neck, liver or kidney cancer.

This clone was seen once. The V and J genes are TRBV10-2 and TRBJ1-3; D gene ambiguous. This CDR3 comprises 13 residues. V was cut by 6 bases and J by 0 bases, with 6 bases left in between. Per the germline V gene, CDR1 is WSHSY and CDR2 is SAAADI. CDR3 DNA sequence: TGCGCCAGCAGCGTCAGCTCTGGAAACACCATATATTTT. It codes for CASSVSSGNTIYF.

V gene TRBV18 combines with J gene TRBJ1-3; D unresolved. CDR1 and CDR2 from the germline V gene are KGHSH and LQKENI. Trimming left V 3 bases short and J 2 bases short, with 14 bases between. The length of the CDR3 is 16 residues. The CDR3 DNA sequence: TGTGCCAGCTCACCGTGGGGAGTCTCGCCTGGAAACACCATATATTTT. Amino acids: CASSPWGVSPGNTIYF. Looking up the rest from reference TRBV18 and TRBJ1-3 gives the full variable domain: NAGVMQNPRHLVRRRGQEARLRCSPMKGHSHVYWYRQLPEEGLKFMVYLQKENIIDESGMPKERFSAEFPKEGPSILRIQQVVRGDSAAYFCASSPWGVSPGNTIYFGEGSWLTVV.

This clone has a handful of counts. The DNA for the CDR3 is TGTGCCAGTAGTGAGGACAGGCGCGGAGGCTACACCTTC. Translation gives CASSEDRRGGYTF. The V call is TRBV19, the J call TRBJ1-2; 7 bases are a match to TRBD1. The V and J ends lost 5 bases and 8 bases, in that order; junction bases with no gene match: 8. CDR3 length: 13 amino acids. Germline CDR1 LNHDA, CDR2 SQIVND (reference sequence).

The J gene is TRBJ2-2, the V gene TRBV4-3, with 7 bases aligning to TRBD1. V trimming: 4 bases; J trimming: 6 bases; junction bases outside the gene matches: 8. CDR3 length equals 15 residues. Germline CDR1 and CDR2: LGHNA and YSLEER. The CDR3 region has the DNA TGCGCCAGCAGCCGAGGGACAGTGGGCGCCGGGGAGCTGTTTTTT. Translating it yields CASSRGTVGAGELFF.

The chain carries TRBV29-1 and TRBJ2-3; D gene ambiguous. With 4 bases removed from V and 0 bases from J, the gap between germline ends came to 14 bases. Looked up from germline, CDR1 is SQVTM and CDR2 is ANQGSEA. This CDR3 comprises 15 residues. The CDR3 DNA sequence: TGCAGCGTTGGGATCCGGGCAACTAGCACAGATACGCAGTATTTT. Its protein is CSVGIRATSTDTQYF.

CDR3 nucleotides: TGTGCCAGTAGTAAGCCGGGGGGGGCGGATCAGCCCCAGCATTTT. Amino acids: CASSKPGGADQPQHF. The chain recombines TRBV19 with TRBJ1-5; tentative D call: TRBD1 (6 bases). The length of the CDR3 is 15 residues. The V end lost 4 bases, the J end lost 5 bases, and 15 bases lay between the germline ends. Germline CDR1 LNHDA, CDR2 SQIVND (reference sequence).

The chain uses TRBV18 and TRBJ2-4, with TRBD1 matching 8 bases. This CDR3 comprises 16 residues. J was trimmed by 0 bases and V by 4 bases; bases with no gene match: 5. Per the germline V gene, CDR1 is KGHSH and CDR2 is LQKENI. The CDR3: CASSQGGQVAKNIQYF. In DNA, the CDR3 is TGTGCCAGCTCACAAGGGGGACAGGTAGCCAAAAACATTCAGTACTTC.

The chain couples TRBV18 to TRBJ2-5, with D perhaps matching TRBD2 (5 bases). The CDR3 length is 14 residues. V was clipped by 4 bases and J by 5 bases, with 14 bases between them. Per germline, CDR1 KGHSH and CDR2 LQKENI. CDR3 residues: CASSQGPPGETQYF. The CDR3 nucleotides read TGTGCCAGCTCACAAGGACCGCCGGGGGAGACCCAGTACTTC.

The V gene is TRBV10-3, the J gene TRBJ1-5; D unresolved. CDR1 is ENHRY and CDR2 is SYGVKD in the germline V gene. The CDR3 loop spans 13 amino acids. V dropped 10 bases and J dropped 0 bases, with 10 bases sitting between them. CDR3 nucleotides: TGTGCCAGCAGACTCCATAGCAATCAGCCCCAGCATTTT. It translates to CASRLHSNQPQHF.

V gene TRBV21-1 combines with J gene TRBJ1-5. TRBV21-1 is a pseudogene segment. The CDR3 consists of 16 residues. The CDR3 region is CASSKETGGSNQPQHF. As DNA, the CDR3 is TGTGCCAGCAGCAAAGAGACGGGGGGGAGCAATCAGCCCCAGCATTTT.

The rearrangement joins TRBV7-9 to TRBJ2-1; TRBD2 matches 11 bases. Germline lookup yields CDR1 SEHNR and CDR2 FQNEAQ (reference sequence). This CDR3 contains 17 residues. Unmatched junction bases numbered 8, after V lost 3 bases and J lost 4 bases. Here the CDR3 DNA reads TGTGCCAGCAGCTTCCTACCCCTAGCGGGAGGATACAATGAGCAGTTCTTC. This gives the protein CASSFLPLAGGYNEQFF. Combining the CDR3 with reference TRBV7-9 and TRBJ2-1 gives the whole variable domain DTGVSQNPRHKITKRGQNVTFRCDPISEHNRLYWYRQTLGQGPEFLTYFQNEAQLEKSRLLSDRFSAERPKGSFSTLEIQRTEQGDSAMYLCASSFLPLAGGYNEQFFGPGTRLTVL.

V and J are TRBV5-3 and TRBJ1-4, with D hard to call. TRBV5-3 is designated an ORF whose function remains uncertain. Between the trimmed V and J ends, which lost 5 bases and 0 bases, there was a span of 11 bases. The CDR3 has 15 residues. This chain's CDR3 is CARRKPAPTNEKLFF. CDR3 nucleotides: TGTGCCAGAAGAAAGCCGGCCCCAACTAATGAAAAACTGTTTTTT.

The CDR3 reads CASSLGGSRSSQYF. As DNA, the CDR3 is TGTGCCAGCAGCTTAGGAGGGTCCAGGTCCTCCCAGTACTTC. The chain recombines TRBV7-7 with TRBJ2-5; perhaps TRBD2 as D (5 bases). Trimming left V 1 base short and J 9 bases short, with 15 bases between. CDR3 size: 14 residues. CDR1 is SSHAT, CDR2 FNYEAQ, per germline (reference sequence). The whole variable domain, filled in from reference TRBV7-7 and TRBJ2-5, reads GAGVSQSPRYKVTKRGQDVTLRCDPISSHATLYWYQQALGQGPEFLTYFNYEAQPDKSGLPSDRFSAERPEGSISTLTIQRTEQRDSAMYRCASSLGGSRSSQYFGPGTRLLVL.

The gene calls are TRBV7-9 and TRBJ2-7, with D tentatively TRBD1 or TRBD2 (5 bases each). With 5 bases removed from V and 1 base from J, the gap between germline ends came to 12 bases. The CDR3 totals 14 residues. Germline CDR1 reads SEHNR; CDR2 reads FQNEAQ (reference sequence). Here the CDR3 DNA reads TGTGCCAGCAGCCGGGACGGCGGATCCTACGAGCAGTACTTC. Translation gives CASSRDGGSYEQYF.

The chain recombines TRBV29-1 with TRBJ1-2; D might be TRBD1 (6 bases). The germline V and J ends were trimmed by 7 bases and 5 bases, with 26 bases remaining between them. Germline CDR1 is SQVTM and CDR2 is ANQGSEA. CDR3 length: 16 amino acids. In DNA, the CDR3 is TGCAGCGCTCAAGGGGGTGACTGGACCCTAGGGTATGGCTACACCTTC. Translated, it gives CSAQGGDWTLGYGYTF. The variable domain in full, with the rest retrieved from reference TRBV29-1 and TRBJ1-2, is SAVISQKPSRDICQRGTSLTIQCQVDSQVTMMFWYRQQPGQSLTLIATANQGSEATYESGFVIDKFPISRPNLTFSTLTVSNMSPEDSSIYLCSAQGGDWTLGYGYTFGSGTRLTVV.

The sample holds one count of this clone. This chain uses TRBV5-1 with TRBJ2-1, with a weak D call TRBD2 (6 bases). Germline CDR1 SGHRS, CDR2 YFSETQ. The CDR3 is 15 amino acids. With 3 bases removed from V and 4 bases from J, the gap between germline ends came to 14 bases. In nucleotides, the CDR3 is TGCGCCAGCAGCTCTCTAGCGAGAGGTTACAATGAGCAGTTCTTC. Protein: CASSSLARGYNEQFF. The complete variable domain, with remaining parts taken from reference TRBV5-1 and TRBJ2-1, reads KAGVTQTPRYLIKTRGQQVTLSCSPISGHRSVSWYQQTPGQGLQFLFEYFSETQRNKGNFPGRFSGRQFSNSRSEMNVSTLELGDSALYLCASSSLARGYNEQFFGPGTRLTVL.

Only a few counts were recorded for this clone. Without the conserved terminal phenylalanine or tryptophan, this CDR3 likely stems from a read error. It is unclear where the CDR3 begins or ends on the DNA, so no DNA is shown, and the CDR3 is as TCRdb lists it. J is TRBJ2-7 and V is TRBV28; the table's D gene call, TRBD2, was not cross checked with the DNA. Both ends counted, the CDR3 spans 13 residues. From germline, CDR1 is MDHEN and CDR2 SYDVKM. The CDR3 loop reads CASSSGTSGSGSL.

The chain is built from TRBV5-8 and TRBJ2-5; D is unresolved. V was pared by 6 bases and J by 1 base, with 13 bases between. This CDR3 is 14 amino acids long. CDR1 is SGHTS and CDR2 is YDEGEE in the germline V gene. The CDR3, as DNA: TGTGCCAGCAACCTTGGATCGTTCCAAGAGACCCAGTACTTC. This gives the protein CASNLGSFQETQYF.

The chain combines TRBV5-5 with TRBJ2-7, with 10 bases lining up with TRBD1. The CDR3 loop spans 14 amino acids. With 4 bases clipped from V and 7 bases from J, the junction kept 8 bases outside the gene matches. CDR1 SGHKS and CDR2 YYEKEE come from the germline V gene (reference sequence). CDR3 DNA: TGTGCCAGCAGCCAAAGACAGGGGGCTGGAGAGCAGTACTTC. As protein: CASSQRQGAGEQYF.

This rearrangement joins TRBV5-4 to TRBJ1-2; 9 positions match TRBD1. The germline gives CDR1 SGHNT, CDR2 YYREEE (reference sequence). J lost 4 bases, V lost 2 bases, and 3 bases had no gene match. The CDR3 spans 14 residues. The CDR3 loop reads CASSLQGAGYGYTF. The CDR3 DNA sequence: TGTGCCAGCAGCTTACAGGGGGCAGGCTATGGCTACACCTTC.

The chain combines TRBV6-5 with TRBJ2-1; D gene uncertain. V lost 6 bases to trimming and J lost 0 bases, with 6 bases between them. The CDR3 totals 13 residues. Germline CDR1 and CDR2: MNHEY and SVGAGI. CDR3: CASRESSYNEQFF. CDR3 in DNA: TGTGCCAGCAGGGAAAGCTCCTACAATGAGCAGTTCTTC.

The chain links TRBV19 to TRBJ2-2; no definite D call. Germline CDR1 is LNHDA and CDR2 is SQIVND (reference sequence). The CDR3 loop spans 14 amino acids. Trimming removed 8 bases at V and 3 bases at J, with 13 bases between. CDR3 sequence reads: CASSMEKYTGELFF. The CDR3 nucleotides are TGTGCCAGTTCGATGGAGAAGTACACCGGGGAGCTGTTTTTT.

The chain employs TRBV18 and TRBJ2-3; the match to TRBD2 covers 7 bases. Germline trimming cut 5 bases from V and 2 bases from J; bases unmatched to any gene: 7. CDR3 length equals 15 residues. CDR1 is KGHSH and CDR2 is LQKENI in the germline V gene. In DNA, the CDR3 is TGTGCCAGCTCATGGCTAGCGGATATCACAGATACGCAGTATTTT. Protein product: CASSWLADITDTQYF.

This chain uses TRBV19 with TRBJ1-1; the match to TRBD1 covers 8 bases. This CDR3 region has 15 residues. Germline CDR1 and CDR2: LNHDA and SQIVND (reference sequence). V was pared by 7 bases and J by 4 bases, with 11 bases of the junction left unmatched. In DNA form, the CDR3 reads TGTGCCAGTAAAATCCGGACAGGGCGCGCCACTGAAGCTTTCTTT. This encodes CASKIRTGRATEAFF.

This clone is a singleton in its sample. The CDR3 DNA is TGTGCCAGCAGCCAACGGCGGAACACAGATACGCAGTATTTT. Its protein is CASSQRRNTDTQYF. The chain employs TRBV14 and TRBJ2-3; D is undetermined. The V and J ends lost 2 bases and 2 bases respectively, with 8 bases between them. This CDR3 is 14 amino acids long. The V gene's germline CDR1 is SGHDN and CDR2 FVKESK.

V is TRBV2 and J is TRBJ2-7, with D possibly TRBD2 on 5 matching bases. CDR3 length: 12 amino acids. CDR1 is SNHLY and CDR2 is FYNNEI in the germline V gene. Between the trimmed V and J ends, which lost 3 bases and 3 bases, there was a span of 6 bases. The CDR3 coding sequence is TGTGCCAGCAGTGACGAGGGCTACGAGCAGTACTTC. The encoded protein is CASSDEGYEQYF.